This T cell receptor (beta chain) was recorded in a study of control samples from healthy donors and cancer patients. In its sample, this clone was seen a few times. Repertoires were generated with immunoSEQ multiplex PCR, while TCRdb's copy carries only in-frame clones and drops some. The data contain 200,000 or so clones, roughly 94% of them singletons. The CDR3 length is 14 residues. Per germline, CDR1 KGHSH and CDR2 LQKENI. J gave up 5 bases and V 6 bases, and 9 bases lay outside the gene matches. This TCR came from a man between 45 and 60 years old in good health. Sequencing input: blood. This chain joins TRBV18 and TRBJ1-1; 7 bases are a match to TRBD1. CDR3 in DNA: TGTGCCAGCTCGTCACTACGGGACAGTACTGAAGCTTTCTTT. It specifies CASSSLRDSTEAFF.